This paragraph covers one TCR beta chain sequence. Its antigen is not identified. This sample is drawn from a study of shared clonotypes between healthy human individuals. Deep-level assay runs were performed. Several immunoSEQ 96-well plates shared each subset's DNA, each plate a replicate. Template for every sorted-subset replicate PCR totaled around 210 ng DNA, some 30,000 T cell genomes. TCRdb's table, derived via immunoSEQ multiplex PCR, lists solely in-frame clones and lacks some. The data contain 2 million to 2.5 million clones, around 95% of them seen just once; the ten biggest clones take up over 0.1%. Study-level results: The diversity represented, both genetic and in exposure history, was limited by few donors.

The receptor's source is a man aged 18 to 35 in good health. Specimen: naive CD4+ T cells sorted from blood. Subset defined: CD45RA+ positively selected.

CDR3 residues: CASSEEEGAVWKWSPSGANVLTF. The CDR3 coding sequence is TGTGCCAGCAGTGAAGAGGAGGGGGCAGTGTGGAAATGGTCCCCGTCTGGGGCCAACGTCCTGACTTTC. The chain links TRBV6-1 to TRBJ2-6; D might be TRBD1 (7 bases). V shed 1 base and J shed 1 base, with 29 bases lying between them. Per the germline V gene, CDR1 is MNHNS and CDR2 is SASEGT. CDR3 length: 23 amino acids.